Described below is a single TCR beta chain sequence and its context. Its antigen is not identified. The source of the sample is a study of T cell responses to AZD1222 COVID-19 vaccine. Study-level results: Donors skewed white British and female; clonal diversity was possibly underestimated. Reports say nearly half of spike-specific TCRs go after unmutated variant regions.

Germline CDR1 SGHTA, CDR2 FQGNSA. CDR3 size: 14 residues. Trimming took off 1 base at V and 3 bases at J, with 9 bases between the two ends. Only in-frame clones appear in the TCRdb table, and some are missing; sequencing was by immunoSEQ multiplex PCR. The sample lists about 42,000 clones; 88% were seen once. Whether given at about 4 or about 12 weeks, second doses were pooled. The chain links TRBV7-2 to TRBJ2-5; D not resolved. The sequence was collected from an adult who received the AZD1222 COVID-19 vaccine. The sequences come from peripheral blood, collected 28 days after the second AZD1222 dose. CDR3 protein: CASSLEPGKETQYF. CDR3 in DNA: TGTGCCAGCAGCTTAGAACCTGGAAAAGAGACCCAGTACTTC.